This TCR beta chain was identified in a study of blood T cell repertoires in COVID-19. Overall study context: Acute and convalescent COVID-19 samples came from the United States, Italy and Spain. Nucleic acid was either cDNA or gDNA, and it came from T cells, B-cell-depleted T cells, or PBMCs.

In the authors' workflow: Amplifying reference gene primers gave estimates of nucleated cell counts. The protocol was immunoSEQ multiplex PCR, while the TCRdb copy is restricted to in-frame clones and leaves out a portion. V, J and clone size were drawn from that table, and D and trimming were deduced from the DNA. The data show approximately 150,000 clones, about four fifths seen once. With V trimmed by 2 bases and J by 9 bases, 8 bases remained unmatched. There are 15 residues in the CDR3. The germline gives CDR1 KGHSH, CDR2 LQKENI. The chain couples TRBV18 to TRBJ2-1, with 9 bases matching TRBD1. This receptor was taken from an older man who had recovered from COVID-19. Sequencing input: peripheral blood. Here the CDR3 reads CASSPIQGATGEQFF. CDR3 coding DNA: TGTGCCAGCTCACCAATACAGGGGGCCACAGGTGAGCAGTTCTTC.